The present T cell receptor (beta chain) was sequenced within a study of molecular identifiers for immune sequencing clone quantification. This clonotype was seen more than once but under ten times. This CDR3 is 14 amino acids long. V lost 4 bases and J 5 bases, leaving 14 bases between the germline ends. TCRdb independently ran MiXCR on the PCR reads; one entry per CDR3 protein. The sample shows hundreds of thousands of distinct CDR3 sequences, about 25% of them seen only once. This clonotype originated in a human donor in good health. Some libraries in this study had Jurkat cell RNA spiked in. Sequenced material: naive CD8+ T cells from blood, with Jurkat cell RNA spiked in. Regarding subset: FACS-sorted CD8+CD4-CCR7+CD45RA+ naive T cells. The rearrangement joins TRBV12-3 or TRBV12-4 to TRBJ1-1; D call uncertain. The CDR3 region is CASSSFFGRTEAFF. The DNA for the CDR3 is TGTGCCAGCAGTTCGTTCTTTGGGCGGACTGAAGCTTTCTTT.